The next 21 T cell receptor beta chains were all read from a single sample in a study of chemoradiotherapy in HPV16-positive cancers. Data came from immunoSEQ multiplex PCR; TCRdb stores just in-frame clones and leaves some out. The profile covers fewer than 40,000 clones, with about 90% appearing a single time and 3% to 4.5% taken by the ten largest. Sequenced material: blood, taken from a patient who underwent chemoradiotherapy. These receptors were obtained from a human donor with HPV-associated anogenital cancer.

The J gene is TRBJ2-7, the V gene TRBV9; the D gene is possibly TRBD2 (5 bases). CDR1 is SGDLS and CDR2 is YYNGEE in the germline V gene. This CDR3 has 15 residues. V lost 4 bases, J lost 0 bases, and 14 bases lay in between. CDR3 residues: CASSPGAGYSYEQYF. The DNA for the CDR3 is TGTGCCAGCAGCCCAGGTGCGGGTTACTCCTACGAGCAGTACTTC. The whole variable domain, remainder taken from reference TRBV9 and TRBJ2-7, is DSGVTQTPKHLITATGQRVTLRCSPRSGDLSVYWYQQSLDQGLQFLIQYYNGEERAKGNILERFSAQQFPDLHSELNLSSLELGDSALYFCASSPGAGYSYEQYFGPGTRLTVT.

The chain has TRBV4-2 and TRBJ1-2, with no clear D. The CDR3 has 13 residues. Germline CDR1 and CDR2: LGHNA and YNFKEQ. The V end was cut by 0 bases, the J end by 7 bases, with 9 bases between. CDR3 DNA: TGTGCCAGCAGCCAAGAGATAAATCTTGGCTACACCTTC. Amino acid sequence: CASSQEINLGYTF.

The J gene is TRBJ2-1, the V gene TRBV27, with unresolved D. The CDR3 loop spans 13 amino acids. The germline V gene has CDR1 MNHEY and CDR2 SMNVEV (reference sequence). V was shortened by 2 bases and J by 3 bases, with 5 bases between the two germline ends. The CDR3 DNA follows: TGTGCCAGCAGTTTAATATTCTACAATGAGCAGTTCTTC. Its translation: CASSLIFYNEQFF.

The chain combines TRBV18 with TRBJ1-4, with D uncertain. CDR3 size: 14 residues. Germline V gene sequence: CDR1 KGHSH, CDR2 LQKENI. Trimming took 2 bases from V and 2 from J, leaving 6 bases between them. CDR3 protein: CASSPGWTNEKLFF. The CDR3 DNA is TGTGCCAGCTCACCAGGCTGGACTAATGAAAAACTGTTTTTT.

The chain links TRBV4-2 to TRBJ1-2, with no clear D. V gave up 1 base and J gave up 4 bases, with 4 bases separating them. Germline V gene lookup returns CDR1 LGHNA and CDR2 YNFKEQ. CDR3 length equals 12 residues. CDR3 sequence reads: CASSQALYGYTF. The CDR3 bases are TGTGCCAGCAGCCAAGCTCTCTATGGCTACACCTTC.

The chain is built from TRBV5-4 and TRBJ2-1; 11 bases line up with TRBD1. J gave up 3 bases and V 3 bases, and 2 bases lay outside the gene matches. The germline gives CDR1 SGHNT, CDR2 YYREEE (reference sequence). This CDR3 has 15 amino acids. Here the CDR3 reads CASSWDRGFYNEQFF. In DNA, the CDR3 is TGTGCCAGCAGCTGGGACAGGGGGTTCTACAATGAGCAGTTCTTC. Using reference TRBV5-4 and TRBJ2-1 for the parts outside the CDR3, the full variable domain is ETGVTQSPTHLIKTRGQQVTLRCSSQSGHNTVSWYQQALGQGPQFIFQYYREEENGRGNFPPRFSGLQFPNYSSELNVNALELDDSALYLCASSWDRGFYNEQFFGPGTRLTVL.

The rearrangement joins TRBV4-3 to TRBJ1-1; D call uncertain. CDR1 is LGHNA, CDR2 YSLEER, per germline. This CDR3 is 13 amino acids long. Trimming left V 2 bases short and J 10 bases short, with 14 bases between. CDR3 sequence: CASSQRHGLIAFF. The CDR3 nucleotides read TGCGCCAGCAGCCAAAGACACGGTTTAATAGCTTTCTTT.

This rearrangement joins TRBV4-3 to TRBJ2-7; 7 bases align to TRBD1. Trimming took 0 bases from V and 3 from J; bases not matched to a gene: 5. Germline CDR1 is LGHNA and CDR2 is YSLEER. The CDR3 consists of 15 residues. The CDR3 DNA reads as TGCGCCAGCAGCCAAGATTGGGGACAGAACTACGAGCAGTACTTC. It is translated as CASSQDWGQNYEQYF.

V and J are TRBV27 and TRBJ1-6, with 9 bases identical to TRBD1. The CDR3 runs to 16 residues. The ends lost 4 bases at V and 7 bases at J; junction bases unmatched: 8. CDR1 MNHEY and CDR2 SMNVEV come from the germline V gene (reference sequence). The CDR3: CASSSTGTGTNSPLHF. The CDR3 nucleotides read TGTGCCAGCAGTTCGACCGGGACAGGGACCAATTCACCCCTCCACTTT.

The rearrangement joins TRBV4-1 to TRBJ1-1, with D hard to call. The CDR3 loop spans 12 amino acids. With 4 bases removed from V and 8 bases from J, the gap between germline ends came to 11 bases. Looked up from germline, CDR1 is MGHRA and CDR2 is YSYEKL. The CDR3 is CASSPGREEAFF. In nucleotides, the CDR3 is TGCGCCAGCAGCCCCGGAAGGGAGGAAGCTTTCTTT.

This clone occurred a few times. This sequence joins TRBV11-2 and TRBJ1-6; weak D call: TRBD1 (5 bases). This CDR3 is built from 13 residues. The ends were cut back, 5 bases at V and 10 bases at J, with 12 bases in the middle. From germline, CDR1 is SGHAT and CDR2 FQNNGV. CDR3 bases: TGTGCCAGCAGCCACGGGGCAAGGTCACCCCTCCACTTT. It encodes CASSHGARSPLHF.

The V gene is TRBV6-6, the J gene TRBJ1-6; D remains unclear. The CDR3 totals 16 residues. Germline assignment: CDR1 MNHNY and CDR2 SVGAGI (reference sequence). V lost 1 base, J lost 7 bases, and 14 bases lay in between. The CDR3 protein is CASSYLIIGYNSPLHF. The CDR3 DNA is TGTGCCAGCAGTTACTTAATTATCGGTTACAATTCACCCCTCCACTTT.

The V call is TRBV7-9, the J call TRBJ2-2; TRBD1 matches at 8 bases. This CDR3 comprises 13 residues. CDR1 and CDR2 (germline): SEHNR, FQNEAQ (reference sequence). With 4 bases clipped from V and 8 bases from J, the junction kept 3 bases outside the gene matches. CDR3 DNA: TGTGCCAGCAGCTGGACAGGGACGGGGGAGCTGTTTTTT. Protein sequence: CASSWTGTGELFF. The full variable domain, its missing parts supplied by reference TRBV7-9 and TRBJ2-2, is DTGVSQNPRHKITKRGQNVTFRCDPISEHNRLYWYRQTLGQGPEFLTYFQNEAQLEKSRLLSDRFSAERPKGSFSTLEIQRTEQGDSAMYLCASSWTGTGELFFGEGSRLTVL.

This rearrangement joins TRBV7-9 to TRBJ2-3; D possibly corresponds to TRBD2 (6 bases). Germline V gene sequence: CDR1 SEHNR, CDR2 FQNEAQ (reference sequence). There are 16 residues in the CDR3. V was shortened by 4 bases and J by 0 bases, with 14 bases between the two germline ends. The CDR3 protein is CASSSGKGTSTDTQYF. The CDR3 DNA follows: TGTGCCAGCAGCTCGGGCAAGGGGACTAGCACAGATACGCAGTATTTT.

This clone has only one observation. The chain employs TRBV5-1 and TRBJ1-2; no reliable D call. Per the germline V gene, CDR1 is SGHRS and CDR2 is YFSETQ. This CDR3 is 12 amino acids long. Trimming cost V 1 base and J 2 bases, with 3 bases left between them. The CDR3 is CASSLLNYGYTF. CDR3 nucleotides: TGCGCCAGCAGCTTGTTAAACTATGGCTACACCTTC.

V gene TRBV5-4 combines with J gene TRBJ2-5, with D possibly matching TRBD1 (5 bases). The DNA end is a closer match to TRBJ2-7, so the J assignment may be wrong. The germline CDR1 and CDR2 sequences are SGHNT and YYREEE (reference sequence). The CDR3 runs 14 residues. CDR3 sequence reads: CASSLGVGGDEQYF. In DNA form, the CDR3 reads TGTGCCAGCAGCTTAGGGGTCGGCGGCGACGAGCAGTACTTC.

The chain joins TRBV6-5 to TRBJ1-2; D is possibly TRBD1 (5 bases). The CDR3 is made up of 13 amino acids. The germline V gene has CDR1 MNHEY and CDR2 SVGAGI. V lost 7 bases and J lost 2, with 11 bases in between. CDR3 DNA sequence: TGTGCCAGCAACAAGGGACGGAACTATGGCTACACCTTC. Amino acid sequence: CASNKGRNYGYTF.

The chain is built from TRBV7-2 and TRBJ2-5; 15 bases align to TRBD2. V shed 4 bases, J shed 4 bases, and the junction held 10 bases outside the gene matches. The CDR3 covers 18 residues. The V gene's germline CDR1 is SGHTA and CDR2 FQGNSA. The DNA of the CDR3 is TGTGCCAGCAGCTCCGGGGGACTAGCGGGGGGAGTGTCAGAGACCCAGTACTTC. It translates to CASSSGGLAGGVSETQYF.

The rearrangement uses TRBV7-9 and TRBJ1-1, with D perhaps matching TRBD1 (5 bases). The CDR3 loop spans 15 amino acids. Trimming removed 4 bases from V and 6 bases from J, with 18 bases in between. In germline, CDR1 is SEHNR, CDR2 FQNEAQ (reference sequence). In DNA, the CDR3 is TGTGCCAGCAGCTCGCAGGGCGGTCGTACGTCTGAAGCTTTCTTT. Its translation is CASSSQGGRTSEAFF.

This rearrangement joins TRBV15 to TRBJ1-1; no firm D call. Trimming removed 6 bases from V and 5 bases from J, with 16 bases in between. Germline lookup yields CDR1 LNHNV and CDR2 YYDKDF (reference sequence). The CDR3 is made up of 14 amino acids. The CDR3 sequence is CATRERGTRTEAFF. DNA for the CDR3: TGTGCCACCAGGGAACGGGGTACGAGGACTGAAGCTTTCTTT. Full variable domain (remainder filled in from reference TRBV15 and TRBJ1-1): DAMVIQNPRYQVTQFGKPVTLSCSQTLNHNVMYWYQQKSSQAPKLLFHYYDKDFNNEADTPDNFQSRRPNTSFCFLDIRSPGLGDTAMYLCATRERGTRTEAFFGQGTRLTVV.

The V and J genes are TRBV9 and TRBJ2-3; 9 nucleotides align to TRBD2. V trimming: 4 bases; J trimming: 2 bases; junction bases outside the gene matches: 8. The CDR3 runs to 16 residues. CDR1 and CDR2 from the germline V gene are SGDLS and YYNGEE. The CDR3 is CASSPSSGDYTDTQYF. Written as DNA, the CDR3 is TGTGCCAGCAGCCCATCTAGCGGGGACTACACAGATACGCAGTATTTT.